This passage covers 18 T cell receptor beta chains from one sample sequenced in a study of cytomegalovirus exposure and HLA in healthy donors. A multiplex PCR was run with 60 Vbeta primers and 13 Jbeta primers. Only in-frame clones appear in the TCRdb table, and some are missing; sequencing was by immunoSEQ multiplex PCR. This sample yields around 280,000 clones, of which around 90% are seen a single time; about 2% belongs to the top ten. Sequencing used PBMCs. These receptor sequences come from a woman between 18 and 30 years old in good health and CMV-seronegative.

The chain combines TRBV9 with TRBJ2-3; D uncertain. V gave up 0 bases and J gave up 1 base, with 6 bases separating them. The CDR3 runs 14 residues. Germline CDR1 reads SGDLS; CDR2 reads YYNGEE. The CDR3: CASSVDSGTDTQYF. Written as DNA, the CDR3 is TGTGCCAGCAGCGTAGATTCGGGCACAGATACGCAGTATTTT.

The chain has TRBV2 and TRBJ1-1; D is unclear. V was pared by 3 bases and J by 0 bases, with 11 bases between. CDR1 and CDR2 (germline): SNHLY, FYNNEI. The CDR3 runs to 15 residues. The CDR3 is CASSDEAPMNTEAFF. Written as DNA, the CDR3 is TGTGCCAGCAGTGATGAGGCCCCTATGAACACTGAAGCTTTCTTT. Based on the CDR3 plus reference TRBV2 and TRBJ1-1, the full variable domain is EPEVTQTPSHQVTQMGQEVILRCVPISNHLYFYWYRQILGQKVEFLVSFYNNEISEKSEIFDDQFSVERPDGSNFTLKIRSTKLEDSAMYFCASSDEAPMNTEAFFGQGTRLTVV.

The rearrangement joins TRBV5-6 to TRBJ1-5, with 9 positions matching TRBD1. The V gene end was trimmed by 1 base and the J gene end by 2 bases; junction bases not matched to a gene: 10. The CDR3 has 18 residues. Looked up from germline, CDR1 is SGHDT and CDR2 is YYEEEE. CDR3 in DNA: TGTGCCAGCAGCTTGCTAACAGGGGGCTCTATGGGCAATCAGCCCCAGCATTTT. It translates to CASSLLTGGSMGNQPQHF.

This clone was detected once. The gene calls are TRBV6-5 and TRBJ2-7, with D perhaps TRBD2 (5 bases). The CDR3 sequence is 14 residues long. Germline assignment: CDR1 MNHEY and CDR2 SVGAGI. Trimming shortened V by 7 bases and J by 7 bases, and 20 bases separated the two germline ends. The CDR3 DNA is TGTGCCAGCACTTCTTGGACTCAATCGCGGGAGCAGTACTTC. Encoded protein: CASTSWTQSREQYF.

This clone was found once. J is TRBJ2-2 and V is TRBV5-1, with a tentative D call TRBD1 (6 bases). V was clipped by 2 bases and J by 9 bases, with 20 bases between them. The CDR3 is 16 amino acids. CDR1 and CDR2 (germline): SGHRS, YFSETQ. Here the CDR3 DNA reads TGCGCCAGCAGCTTCCCCCGGGACAACGACCCCCGGGAGCTGTTTTTT. This sequence encodes CASSFPRDNDPRELFF.

V usage is TRBV7-2 and J usage is TRBJ1-2; 9 bases agree with TRBD1. The CDR3 covers 13 residues. V trimming: 4 bases; J trimming: 5 bases; junction bases outside the gene matches: 2. From germline, CDR1 is SGHTA and CDR2 FQGNSA. The CDR3 region is CASSSDRGYGYTF. The DNA for the CDR3 is TGTGCCAGCAGCTCGGACAGGGGTTATGGCTACACCTTC. Supplemented by reference TRBV7-2 and TRBJ1-2, the full variable domain reads GAGVSQSPSNKVTEKGKDVELRCDPISGHTALYWYRQSLGQGLEFLIYFQGNSAPDKSGLPSDRFSAERTGGSVSTLTIQRTQQEDSAVYLCASSSDRGYGYTFGSGTRLTVV.

This clone has a single count. The chain links TRBV4-1 to TRBJ1-3; D not resolved. This CDR3 contains 14 residues. Germline CDR1 reads MGHRA; CDR2 reads YSYEKL. Deletions cut 5 bases from V and 4 bases from J, with 12 bases between. The CDR3, as DNA: TGCGCCAGCAGCGAAAAGCGGAGCGGAAACACCATATATTTT. Protein: CASSEKRSGNTIYF.

This clone was seen once. V and J are TRBV6-5 and TRBJ1-4; D is perhaps TRBD1 (6 bases). Germline CDR1 and CDR2: MNHEY and SVGAGI. V lost 2 bases and J lost 8, with 18 bases in between. CDR3 size: 16 residues. The CDR3 bases are TGTGCCAGCAGTTACAGAGTTTGGGGGCTAGGGGAAAAACTGTTTTTT. Translated: CASSYRVWGLGEKLFF.

The chain joins TRBV5-1 to TRBJ2-5; 11 bases match TRBD2. J lost 4 bases, V lost 0 bases, and 8 bases had no gene match. CDR1 SGHRS and CDR2 YFSETQ come from the germline V gene. This CDR3 contains 17 residues. The CDR3 spells CASSLDLAGGPGETQYF. The CDR3 region has the DNA TGCGCCAGCAGCTTGGATTTAGCGGGGGGGCCTGGAGAGACCCAGTACTTC.

This clone was recorded only once. The J gene is TRBJ2-1, the V gene TRBV7-8; TRBD2 matches 9 bases. Germline CDR1 is SGHVS and CDR2 is FQNEAQ. With 7 bases clipped from V and 7 bases from J, the junction kept 14 bases outside the gene matches. CDR3 length: 16 residues. In nucleotides, the CDR3 is TGTGCCAGCAATCCAGCCGGGACTAGCAATATTAATGAGCAGTTCTTC. It encodes CASNPAGTSNINEQFF.

The chain combines TRBV20-1 with TRBJ2-7; a possible D gene is TRBD1 (6 bases). This CDR3 has 11 residues. The V end was cut by 8 bases, the J end by 2 bases, with 10 bases between. Germline CDR1 reads DFQATT; CDR2 reads SNEGSKA (reference sequence). The CDR3 is CSQKGAYEQYF. The CDR3 DNA is TGCAGTCAAAAGGGGGCCTACGAGCAGTACTTC.

CDR3 DNA sequence: TGTGCCAGCAGCTTAGTAATGGGGGCAGAAGTGAGGACTGGAAACACCATATATTTT. This gives the protein CASSLVMGAEVRTGNTIYF. J is TRBJ1-3 and V is TRBV7-9; a possible D gene is TRBD1 (6 bases). Trimming removed 1 base at V and 2 bases at J, with 21 bases between. Germline V gene sequence: CDR1 SEHNR, CDR2 FQNEAQ (reference sequence). The length of the CDR3 is 19 residues.

V gene TRBV9 combines with J gene TRBJ1-6, with a possible D match to TRBD1 (5 bases). Trimming stripped 0 bases from V and 0 bases from J, with 10 bases between. Germline-derived CDR1 and CDR2 are SGDLS and YYNGEE. The CDR3 covers 17 residues. DNA of the CDR3: TGTGCCAGCAGCGTAGAAGGGGAAAACTCCTATAATTCACCCCTCCACTTT. It translates to CASSVEGENSYNSPLHF.

CDR3 sequence: CASSPGSRGNQPQHF. CDR3 DNA sequence: TGTGCCAGCAGCCCGGGGTCGAGGGGCAATCAGCCCCAGCATTTT. This chain joins TRBV27 and TRBJ1-5; D gene uncertain. The CDR3 length is 15 residues. The germline V gene encodes CDR1 MNHEY and CDR2 SMNVEV (reference sequence). The V and J ends lost 6 bases and 2 bases respectively, with 14 bases between them.

V gene TRBV5-5 combines with J gene TRBJ1-1; TRBD1 aligns across 8 bases. The V segment lost 2 bases and the J segment 5 bases; nucleotides outside the gene matches: 8. The CDR3 has 15 residues. Germline V gene lookup returns CDR1 SGHKS and CDR2 YYEKEE (reference sequence). CDR3 region: CASSFRTGGGTEAFF. As DNA, the CDR3 is TGTGCCAGCAGCTTCAGAACAGGGGGAGGTACTGAAGCTTTCTTT.

This chain connects TRBV5-8 to TRBJ2-1; TRBD1 matches at 9 bases. CDR3 length equals 17 residues. Germline-derived CDR1 and CDR2 are SGHTS and YDEGEE. V shed 6 bases and J 11 bases; nucleotides not matched to a gene: 21. CDR3 in amino acids: CASNNITPGQGIGKQFF. As DNA, the CDR3 is TGTGCCAGCAACAATATTACACCGGGACAGGGTATTGGGAAGCAGTTCTTC. Combining the CDR3 with reference TRBV5-8 and TRBJ2-1 gives the whole variable domain EAGVTQSPTHLIKTRGQQATLRCSPISGHTSVYWYQQALGLGLQFLLWYDEGEERNRGNFPPRFSGRQFPNYSSELNVNALELEDSALYLCASNNITPGQGIGKQFFGPGTRLTVL.

V gene TRBV4-1 combines with J gene TRBJ1-4; 9 nucleotides align to TRBD1. Germline assignment: CDR1 MGHRA and CDR2 YSYEKL. The CDR3 extends over 18 amino acids. Unmatched junction bases numbered 17, after V lost 2 bases and J lost 10 bases. For the CDR3, the DNA is TGCGCCAGCAGCCAATCTCCGCGGTGGGACAGGGTGGGAGTAAAACTGTTTTTT. Translated, it gives CASSQSPRWDRVGVKLFF.

The rearrangement uses TRBV6-5 and TRBJ2-1, with 9 bases matching TRBD1. This CDR3 comprises 14 residues. The germline gives CDR1 MNHEY, CDR2 SVGAGI. J gave up 6 bases and V 7 bases, and 7 bases lay outside the gene matches. The CDR3 DNA follows: TGTGCCAGCAAACAGACAGGGGGAGGCAATGAGCAGTTCTTC. It yields the protein CASKQTGGGNEQFF.